This T cell receptor beta chain emerged from a study of shared clonotypes between healthy human individuals. Overall study context: For every donor, three CD4 naive, three CD4 memory, two CD8 naive and one CD8 memory plates were used.

The repertoire was sequenced with immunoSEQ multiplex PCR; TCRdb's copy has only in-frame clones and lacks some. This table has 95,000 to 120,000 clones, about 63% appearing once. CDR1 SGHVS and CDR2 FQNEAQ come from the germline V gene. Losses at the gene ends were 5 bases for V and 1 base for J; bases not matched to a gene: 7. The CDR3 contains 15 residues. This clonotype was obtained from a woman aged 25 to 39 in good health. The chain uses TRBV7-8 and TRBJ2-7; 8 nucleotides line up with TRBD1. Sequencing was performed on memory CD8+ T cells sorted from blood. Subset reported: CD45RO+ cells pooled with CCR7-negative TemRA cells. The CDR3, as DNA: TGTGCCAGCAGCACCAACAGGGGGGCATCCTACGAGCAGTACTTC. Protein product: CASSTNRGASYEQYF.